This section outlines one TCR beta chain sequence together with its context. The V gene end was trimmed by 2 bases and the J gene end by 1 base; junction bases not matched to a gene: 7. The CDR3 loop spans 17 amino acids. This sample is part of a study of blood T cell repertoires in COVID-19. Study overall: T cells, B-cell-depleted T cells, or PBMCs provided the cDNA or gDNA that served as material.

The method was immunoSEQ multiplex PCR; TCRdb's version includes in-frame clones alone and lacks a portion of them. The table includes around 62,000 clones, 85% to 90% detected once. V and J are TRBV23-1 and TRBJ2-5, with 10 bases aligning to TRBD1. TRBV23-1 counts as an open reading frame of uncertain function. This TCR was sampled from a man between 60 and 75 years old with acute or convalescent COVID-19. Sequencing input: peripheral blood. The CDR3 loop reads CASSQRGRTGGQETQYF. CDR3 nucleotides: TGCGCCAGCAGTCAAAGGGGAAGGACAGGGGGCCAAGAGACCCAGTACTTC.